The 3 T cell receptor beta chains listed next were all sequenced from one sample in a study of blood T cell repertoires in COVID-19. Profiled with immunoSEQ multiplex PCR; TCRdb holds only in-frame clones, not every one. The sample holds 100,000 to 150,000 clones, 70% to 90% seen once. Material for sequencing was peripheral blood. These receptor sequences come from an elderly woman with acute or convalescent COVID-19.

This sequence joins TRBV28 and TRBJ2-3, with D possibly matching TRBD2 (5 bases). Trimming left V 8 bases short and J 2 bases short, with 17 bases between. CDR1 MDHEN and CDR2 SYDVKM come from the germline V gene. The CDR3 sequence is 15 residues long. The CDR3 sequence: CASGYTSRVTDTQYF. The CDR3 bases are TGTGCCAGCGGATACACTAGTAGGGTCACAGATACGCAGTATTTT.

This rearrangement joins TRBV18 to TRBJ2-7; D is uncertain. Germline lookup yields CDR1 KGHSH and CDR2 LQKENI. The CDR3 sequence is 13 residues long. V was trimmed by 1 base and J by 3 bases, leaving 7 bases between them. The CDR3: CASSPQRGYEQYF. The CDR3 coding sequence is TGTGCCAGCTCACCACAACGAGGCTACGAGCAGTACTTC.

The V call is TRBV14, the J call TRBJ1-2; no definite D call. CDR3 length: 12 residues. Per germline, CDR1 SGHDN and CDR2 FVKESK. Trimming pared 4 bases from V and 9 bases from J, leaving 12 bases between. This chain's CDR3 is CASSPLGDRYTF. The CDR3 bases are TGTGCCAGCAGCCCCCTCGGGGATCGCTACACCTTC. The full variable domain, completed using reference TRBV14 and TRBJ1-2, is EAGVTQFPSHSVIEKGQTVTLRCDPISGHDNLYWYRRVMGKEIKFLLHFVKESKQDESGMPNNRFLAERTGGTYSTLKVQPAELEDSGVYFCASSPLGDRYTFGSGTRLTVV.